The entry that follows covers one TCR beta chain sequence. Germline CDR1 reads SGDLS; CDR2 reads YYNGEE. The ends were cut back, 0 bases at V and 8 bases at J, with 9 bases in the middle. CDR3 length: 13 residues. TCRdb keeps only in-frame clones here, not all; method: immunoSEQ multiplex PCR. This table holds about 310,000 clones, about 91% found once. The data were obtained in a study of blood T cell repertoires in COVID-19. Two negative PCRs, clearance, or symptom resolution were required of recovered Cohort 3 donors. This TCR was sampled from a woman in her thirties or forties who had recovered from COVID-19. The chain recombines TRBV9 with TRBJ2-1; a weak D match, TRBD1 (5 bases). The sequenced material came from PBMCs or T cells enriched from blood (not recorded which). The CDR3, as DNA: TGTGCCAGCAGCGTAGGGGGCGGAGATGAGCAGTTCTTC. Translation gives CASSVGGGDEQFF. Using reference TRBV9 and TRBJ2-1 for the parts outside the CDR3, the full variable domain is DSGVTQTPKHLITATGQRVTLRCSPRSGDLSVYWYQQSLDQGLQFLIQYYNGEERAKGNILERFSAQQFPDLHSELNLSSLELGDSALYFCASSVGGGDEQFFGPGTRLTVL.